These 2 T cell receptor beta chains came from one sample sequenced in a study of cytomegalovirus exposure and HLA in healthy donors. The study ran its PCR with 60 Vbeta and 13 Jbeta primers. Sequencing used immunoSEQ multiplex PCR; TCRdb keeps in-frame clones, though not all of them. Here the sample spans roughly 80,000 clones, approximately 75% being singletons. Source material: PBMCs. The source is a woman aged 40 to 50 in good health and CMV-seronegative.

V and J are TRBV10-3 and TRBJ2-1, with D perhaps matching TRBD2 (6 bases). The CDR3 contains 14 residues. Deletions cut 3 bases from V and 10 bases from J, with 16 bases between. Looked up from germline, CDR1 is ENHRY and CDR2 is SYGVKD. This chain's CDR3 is CAISERETSIEQFF. In DNA, the CDR3 is TGTGCCATCAGTGAACGGGAGACCTCCATCGAGCAGTTCTTC.

The V call is TRBV7-3, the J call TRBJ2-5; perhaps TRBD2 as D (6 bases). V lost 2 bases and J 0 bases, leaving 19 bases between the germline ends. Germline CDR1 reads SGHTA; CDR2 reads FQGTGA. The CDR3 covers 18 residues. CDR3 sequence (DNA): TGTGCCAGCAGCTTATATGGGACTGGAGCTATGTACCAAGAGACCCAGTACTTC. It codes for CASSLYGTGAMYQETQYF.